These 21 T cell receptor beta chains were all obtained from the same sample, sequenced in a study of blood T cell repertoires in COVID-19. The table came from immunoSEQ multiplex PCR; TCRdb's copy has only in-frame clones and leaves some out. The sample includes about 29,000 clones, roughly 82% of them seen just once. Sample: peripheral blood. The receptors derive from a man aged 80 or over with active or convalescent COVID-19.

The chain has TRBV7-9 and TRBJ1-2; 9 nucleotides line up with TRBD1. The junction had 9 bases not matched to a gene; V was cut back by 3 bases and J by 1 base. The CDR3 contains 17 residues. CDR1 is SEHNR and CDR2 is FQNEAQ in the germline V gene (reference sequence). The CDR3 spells CASSFLPGQGINYGYTF. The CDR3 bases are TGTGCCAGCAGCTTTCTACCGGGACAGGGTATTAACTATGGCTACACCTTC.

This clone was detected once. CDR3 loop: CASSPVPGGAPADTQYF. The CDR3 DNA sequence: TGTGCCAGCTCACCGGTGCCTGGCGGGGCTCCAGCAGATACGCAGTATTTT. V gene TRBV18 combines with J gene TRBJ2-3; possibly TRBD2 for D (6 bases). Germline CDR1 reads KGHSH; CDR2 reads LQKENI. This CDR3 comprises 17 residues. Deletions cut 3 bases from V and 4 bases from J, with 20 bases between.

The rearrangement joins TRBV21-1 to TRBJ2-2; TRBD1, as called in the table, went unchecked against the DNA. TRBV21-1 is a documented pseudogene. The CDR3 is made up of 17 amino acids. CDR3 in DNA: TGTGCCAGCCATATGGGGGACAGGGGGTTCAACACCGGGGAGCTGTTTTTT. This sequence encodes CASHMGDRGFNTGELFF.

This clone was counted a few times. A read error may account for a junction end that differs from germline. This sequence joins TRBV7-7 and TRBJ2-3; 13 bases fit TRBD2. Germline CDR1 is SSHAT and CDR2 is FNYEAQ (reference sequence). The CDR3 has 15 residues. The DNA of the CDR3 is TGTGCTAGCAGCTTGGGACTAGCGGGGCGCGATACGCAGTATTTT. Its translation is CASSLGLAGRDTQYF.

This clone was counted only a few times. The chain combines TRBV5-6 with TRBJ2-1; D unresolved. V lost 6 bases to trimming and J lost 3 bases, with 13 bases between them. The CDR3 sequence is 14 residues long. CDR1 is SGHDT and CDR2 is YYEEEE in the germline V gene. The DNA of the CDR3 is TGTGCCAGCAAAACTGGTGCAGGCTACAATGAGCAGTTCTTC. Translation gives CASKTGAGYNEQFF.

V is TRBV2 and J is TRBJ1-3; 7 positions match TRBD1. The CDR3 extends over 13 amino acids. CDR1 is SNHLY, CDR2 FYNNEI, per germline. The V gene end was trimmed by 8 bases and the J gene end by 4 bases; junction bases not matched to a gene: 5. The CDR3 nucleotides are TGTGCCAGCCGGGACAGAGCAGGAAACACCATATATTTT. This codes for CASRDRAGNTIYF.

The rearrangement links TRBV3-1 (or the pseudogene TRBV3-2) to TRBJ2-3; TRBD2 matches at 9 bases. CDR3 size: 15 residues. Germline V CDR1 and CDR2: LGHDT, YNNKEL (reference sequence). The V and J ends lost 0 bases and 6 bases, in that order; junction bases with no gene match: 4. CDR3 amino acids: CASSQDPSGEDTQYF. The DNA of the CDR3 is TGTGCCAGCAGCCAAGACCCTAGCGGGGAGGATACGCAGTATTTT.

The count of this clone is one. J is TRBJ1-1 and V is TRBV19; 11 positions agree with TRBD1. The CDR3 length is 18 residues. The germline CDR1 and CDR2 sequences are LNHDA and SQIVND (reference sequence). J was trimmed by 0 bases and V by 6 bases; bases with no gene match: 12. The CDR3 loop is CASSPGQGAVWLNTEAFF. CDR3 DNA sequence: TGTGCCAGTAGCCCAGGACAGGGGGCGGTTTGGTTGAACACTGAAGCTTTCTTT. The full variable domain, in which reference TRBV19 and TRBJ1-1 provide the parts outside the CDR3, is DGGITQSPKYLFRKEGQNVTLSCEQNLNHDAMYWYRQDPGQGLRLIYYSQIVNDFQKGDIAEGYSVSREKKESFPLTVTSAQKNPTAFYLCASSPGQGAVWLNTEAFFGQGTRLTVV.

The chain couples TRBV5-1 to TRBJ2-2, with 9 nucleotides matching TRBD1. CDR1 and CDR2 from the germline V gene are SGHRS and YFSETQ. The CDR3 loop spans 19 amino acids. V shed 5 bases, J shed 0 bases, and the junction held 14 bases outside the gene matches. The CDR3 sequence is CASSQTGTGQLANTGELFF. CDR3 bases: TGCGCCAGCAGTCAAACGGGGACAGGGCAACTCGCGAACACCGGGGAGCTGTTTTTT.

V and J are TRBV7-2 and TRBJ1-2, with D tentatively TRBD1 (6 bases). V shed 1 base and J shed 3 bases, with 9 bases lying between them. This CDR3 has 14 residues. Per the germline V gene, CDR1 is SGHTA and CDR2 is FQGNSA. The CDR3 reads CASSLDRAYYGYTF. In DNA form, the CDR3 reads TGTGCCAGCAGCTTAGACAGGGCCTACTATGGCTACACCTTC.

CDR3 coding DNA: TGCGCCAGCAGCGGATACGGACAGGGAAGCACAGATACGCAGTATTTT. Translation: CASSGYGQGSTDTQYF. The chain carries TRBV5-1 and TRBJ2-3, with TRBD1 matching over 8 bases. Germline CDR1 SGHRS, CDR2 YFSETQ. Losses at the gene ends were 4 bases for V and 0 bases for J; bases not matched to a gene: 7. This CDR3 spans 16 amino acids.

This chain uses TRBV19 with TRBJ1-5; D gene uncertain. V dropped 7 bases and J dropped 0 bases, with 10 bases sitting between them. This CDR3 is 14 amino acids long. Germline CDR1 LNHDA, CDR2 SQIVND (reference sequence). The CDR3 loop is CASNPRNSNQPQHF. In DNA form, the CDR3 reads TGTGCCAGTAATCCGAGGAATAGCAATCAGCCCCAGCATTTT.

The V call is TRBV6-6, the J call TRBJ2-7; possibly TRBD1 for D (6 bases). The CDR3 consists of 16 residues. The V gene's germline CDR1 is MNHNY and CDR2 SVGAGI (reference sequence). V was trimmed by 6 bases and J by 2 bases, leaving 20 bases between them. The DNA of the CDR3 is TGTGCCAGCAGCTCCCCAGGGGCTTTACTCACCTACGAGCAGTACTTC. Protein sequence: CASSSPGALLTYEQYF.

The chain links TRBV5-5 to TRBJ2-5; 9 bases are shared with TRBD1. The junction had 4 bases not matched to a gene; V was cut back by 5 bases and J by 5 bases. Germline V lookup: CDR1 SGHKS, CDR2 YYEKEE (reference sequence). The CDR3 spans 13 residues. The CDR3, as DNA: TGTGCCAGCAGTACCGGGACAGGGGAGACCCAGTACTTC. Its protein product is CASSTGTGETQYF.

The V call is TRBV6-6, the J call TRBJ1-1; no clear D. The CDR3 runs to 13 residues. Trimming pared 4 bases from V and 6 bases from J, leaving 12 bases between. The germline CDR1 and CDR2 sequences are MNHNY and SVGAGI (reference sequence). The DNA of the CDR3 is TGTGCCAGCAGTTTACCGGGATTGGCTGAAGCTTTCTTT. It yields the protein CASSLPGLAEAFF.

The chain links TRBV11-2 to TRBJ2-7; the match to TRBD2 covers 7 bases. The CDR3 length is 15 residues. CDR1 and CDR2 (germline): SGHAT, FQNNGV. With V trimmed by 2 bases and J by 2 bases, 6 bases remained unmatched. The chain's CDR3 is CASSLSAGEAYEQYF. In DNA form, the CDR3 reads TGTGCCAGCAGCTTAAGTGCGGGAGAGGCCTACGAGCAGTACTTC.

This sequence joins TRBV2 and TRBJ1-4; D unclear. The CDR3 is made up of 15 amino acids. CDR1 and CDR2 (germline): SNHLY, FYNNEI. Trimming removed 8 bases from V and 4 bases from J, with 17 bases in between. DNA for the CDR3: TGTGCCAGCCGATTGGCGGGAATAAGTAATGAAAAACTGTTTTTT. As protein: CASRLAGISNEKLFF.

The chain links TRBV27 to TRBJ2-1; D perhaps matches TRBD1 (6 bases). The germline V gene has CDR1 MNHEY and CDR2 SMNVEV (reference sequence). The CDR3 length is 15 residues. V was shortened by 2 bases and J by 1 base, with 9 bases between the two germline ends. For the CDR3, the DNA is TGTGCCAGCAGTTTAGGGGGCCCGTCCTACAATGAGCAGTTCTTC. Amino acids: CASSLGGPSYNEQFF.

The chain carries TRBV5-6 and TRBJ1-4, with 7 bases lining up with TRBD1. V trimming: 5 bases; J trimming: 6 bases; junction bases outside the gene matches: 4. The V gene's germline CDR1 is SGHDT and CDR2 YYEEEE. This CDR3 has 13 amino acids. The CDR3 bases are TGTGCCAGCAGGGGACAGTTAGATGAAAAACTGTTTTTT. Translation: CASRGQLDEKLFF.

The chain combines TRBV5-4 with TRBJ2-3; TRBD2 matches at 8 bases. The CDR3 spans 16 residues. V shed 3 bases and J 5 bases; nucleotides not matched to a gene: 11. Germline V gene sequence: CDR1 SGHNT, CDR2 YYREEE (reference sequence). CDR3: CASSSAAGGARDTQYF. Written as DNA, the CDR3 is TGTGCCAGCAGCTCTGCCGCCGGGGGGGCCCGAGATACGCAGTATTTT.

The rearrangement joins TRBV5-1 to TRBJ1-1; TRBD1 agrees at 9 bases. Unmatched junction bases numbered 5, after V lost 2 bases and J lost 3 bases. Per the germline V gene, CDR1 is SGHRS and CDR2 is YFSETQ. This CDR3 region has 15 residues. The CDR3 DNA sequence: TGCGCCAGCAGCTTACAGGGGGCTCTGGACACTGAAGCTTTCTTT. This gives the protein CASSLQGALDTEAFF.